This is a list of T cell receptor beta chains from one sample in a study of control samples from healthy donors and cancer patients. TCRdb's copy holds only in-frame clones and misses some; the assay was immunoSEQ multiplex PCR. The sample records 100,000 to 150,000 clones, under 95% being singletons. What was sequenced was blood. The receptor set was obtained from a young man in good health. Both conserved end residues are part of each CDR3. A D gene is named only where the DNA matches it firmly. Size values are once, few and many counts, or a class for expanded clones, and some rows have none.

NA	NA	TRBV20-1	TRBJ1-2	CSARGTTGYTF	TGCAGTGCTAGAGGGACAACAGGATACACCTTC
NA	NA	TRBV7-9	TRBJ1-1	CASSPRGRGNTEAFF	TGTGCCAGCAGCCCTCGAGGCAGGGGCAACACTGAAGCTTTCTTT
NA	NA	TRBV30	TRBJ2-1	CAWSVFARFYNEQFF	TGTGCCTGGAGTGTATTTGCTAGGTTCTACAATGAGCAGTTCTTC
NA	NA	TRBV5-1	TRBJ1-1	CASSLNGGDNTEAFF	TGCGCCAGCAGCCTGAATGGGGGAGACAACACTGAAGCTTTCTTT
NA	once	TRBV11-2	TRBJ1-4	CASSPGGRYEKLFF	TGTGCCAGCAGCCCTGGGGGCCGATATGAAAAACTGTTTTTT
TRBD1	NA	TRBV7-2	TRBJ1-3	CASSAPNRGGNTIYF	TGTGCCAGCAGCGCCCCGAACAGGGGAGGAAACACCATATATTTT
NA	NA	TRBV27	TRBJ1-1	CASSFSYGNTEAFF	TGTGCCAGCAGTTTTTCCTACGGGAACACTGAAGCTTTCTTT
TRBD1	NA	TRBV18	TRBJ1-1	CASSMWTGGNTEAFF	TGTGCCAGCTCAATGTGGACAGGGGGCAACACTGAAGCTTTCTTT
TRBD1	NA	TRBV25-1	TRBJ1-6	CASSETAGGYSPLHF	TGTGCCAGCAGTGAAACGGCAGGGGGTTACTCACCCCTCCACTTT
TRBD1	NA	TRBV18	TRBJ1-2	CASSPQGQAGYTF	TGTGCCAGCTCACCCCAGGGACAGGCTGGCTACACCTTC
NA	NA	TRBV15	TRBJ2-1	CATKLGSLFALEQFF	TGTGCCACCAAGCTCGGCTCCCTCTTCGCCTTAGAGCAGTTCTTC
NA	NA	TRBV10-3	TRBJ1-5	CAISLEYSNQPQHF	TGTGCCATCAGTTTGGAATATAGCAATCAGCCCCAGCATTTT
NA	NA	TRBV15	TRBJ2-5	CATSSRVAKETQYF	TGTGCCACCAGCAGTCGGGTTGCTAAAGAGACCCAGTACTTC
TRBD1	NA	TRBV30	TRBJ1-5	CAWSSRDRGNQPQHF	TGTGCCTGGAGTAGCCGGGACAGAGGCAATCAGCCCCAGCATTTT
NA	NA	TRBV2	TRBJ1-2	CASSDYRVNYGYTF	TGTGCCAGCAGTGATTACAGGGTCAACTATGGCTACACCTTC
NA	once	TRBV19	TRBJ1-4	CASSSAANEKLFF	TGTGCCAGTAGTTCCGCGGCTAATGAAAAACTGTTTTTT
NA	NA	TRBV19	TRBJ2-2	CASSIRKTGELFF	TGTGCCAGTAGTATTAGAAAAACGGGGGAGCTGTTTTTT
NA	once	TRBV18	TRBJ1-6	CASSPRGGDSPLHF	TGTGCCAGCTCACCCCGGGGGGGCGACTCACCCCTCCACTTT
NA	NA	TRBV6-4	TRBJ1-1	CASSDTDTEAFF	TGTGCCAGCAGTGACACGGACACTGAAGCTTTCTTT
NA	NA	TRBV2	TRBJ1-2	CASTRTGYGYTF	TGTGCCAGCACCCGGACGGGCTATGGCTACACCTTC
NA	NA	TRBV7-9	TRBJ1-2	CASSLDWDTTDGYTF	TGTGCCAGCAGCTTAGATTGGGACACAACAGATGGCTACACCTTC
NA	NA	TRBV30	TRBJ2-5	CAWGLGTQYF	TGTGCCTGGGGTTTGGGGACCCAGTACTTC
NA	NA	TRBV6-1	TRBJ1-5	CASSEGRVSNQPQHF	TGTGCCAGCAGTGAAGGCAGGGTTAGCAATCAGCCCCAGCATTTT
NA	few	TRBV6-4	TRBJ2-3	CASSDMTGASTDTQYF	TGTGCCAGCAGTGACATGACGGGGGCCTCCACAGATACGCAGTATTTT
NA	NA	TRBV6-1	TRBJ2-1	CASSEAGGHNEQFF	TGTGCCAGCAGTGAAGCGGGGGGGCACAATGAGCAGTTCTTC
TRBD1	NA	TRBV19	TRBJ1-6	CASRGTGRSYNSPLHF	TGTGCCAGTAGGGGGACAGGGAGATCCTATAATTCACCCCTCCACTTT
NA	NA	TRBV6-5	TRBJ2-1	CASSYYRLNEQFF	TGTGCCAGCAGTTATTATCGGTTGAATGAGCAGTTCTTC
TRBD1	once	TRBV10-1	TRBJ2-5	CASSEGQGIGSQETQYF	TGCGCCAGCAGTGAGGGACAGGGAATCGGTAGCCAAGAGACCCAGTACTTC
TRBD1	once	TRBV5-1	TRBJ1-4	CASSPGQALDEKLFF	TGCGCCAGCAGCCCCGGACAGGCCTTGGATGAAAAACTGTTTTTT
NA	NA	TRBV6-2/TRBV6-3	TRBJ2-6	CASSARVPSGANVLTF	TGTGCCAGCAGTGCCAGGGTTCCCTCTGGGGCCAACGTCCTGACTTTC
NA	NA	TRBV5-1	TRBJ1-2	CASSPISQAGGPRHYGYTF	TGCGCCAGCAGCCCCATAAGTCAGGCCGGCGGGCCGCGGCACTATGGCTACACCTTC
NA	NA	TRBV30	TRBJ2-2	CAWRITGSTGELFF	TGTGCCTGGAGGATAACAGGTTCGACCGGGGAGCTGTTTTTT
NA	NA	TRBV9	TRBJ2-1	CASSVESSSYNEQFF	TGTGCCAGCAGCGTAGAGAGCAGCTCCTACAATGAGCAGTTCTTC
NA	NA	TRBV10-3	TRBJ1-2	CAISESDRANYGYTF	TGTGCCATCAGTGAGTCGGACAGAGCTAACTATGGCTACACCTTC
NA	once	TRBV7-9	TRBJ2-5	CASSIQRGYKETQYF	TGTGCCAGCAGCATTCAACGGGGATACAAAGAGACCCAGTACTTC
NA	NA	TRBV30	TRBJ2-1	CAWREDPPWVNEQFF	TGTGCCTGGAGGGAAGACCCTCCTTGGGTCAATGAGCAGTTCTTC
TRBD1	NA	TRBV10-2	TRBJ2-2	CASSEGTGPHTGELFF	TGCGCCAGCAGTGAGGGGACAGGTCCCCACACCGGGGAGCTGTTTTTT
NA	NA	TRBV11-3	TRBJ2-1	CASSALQGVNEQFF	TGTGCCAGCAGCGCCTTACAGGGTGTGAATGAGCAGTTCTTC
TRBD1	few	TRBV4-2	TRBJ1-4	CASSQDGAGTGNEKLFF	TGTGCCAGCAGCCAAGATGGGGCCGGGACAGGGAATGAAAAACTGTTTTTT
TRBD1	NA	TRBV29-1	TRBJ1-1	CSVHGQGIAEAFF	TGCAGCGTCCACGGACAGGGGATCGCTGAAGCTTTCTTT
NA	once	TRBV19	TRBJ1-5	CASSIQGFNQPQHF	TGTGCCAGTAGTATACAGGGATTCAATCAGCCCCAGCATTTT
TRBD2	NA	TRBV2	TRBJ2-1	CASNLAGVPYNEQFF	TGTGCCAGCAATCTAGCGGGGGTGCCGTACAATGAGCAGTTCTTC
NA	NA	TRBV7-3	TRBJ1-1	CASSVGANTEAFF	TGTGCCAGCAGCGTCGGTGCGAACACTGAAGCTTTCTTT
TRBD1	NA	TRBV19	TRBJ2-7	CASSLQQGIDEQYF	TGTGCCAGTAGTCTTCAACAGGGGATCGACGAGCAGTACTTC
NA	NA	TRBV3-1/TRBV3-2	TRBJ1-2	CASSQGVPTGGYTF	TGTGCCAGCAGCCAAGGCGTTCCTACGGGGGGCTACACCTTC
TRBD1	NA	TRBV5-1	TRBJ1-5	CASSPGQDGQPQHF	TGCGCCAGCAGCCCCGGACAGGATGGTCAGCCCCAGCATTTT
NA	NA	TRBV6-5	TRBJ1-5	CASRTVSNQPQHF	TGTGCCAGCAGGACAGTTAGCAATCAGCCCCAGCATTTT
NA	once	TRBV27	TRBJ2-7	CASSFATHIYEQYF	TGTGCCAGCAGTTTCGCGACACACATCTACGAGCAGTACTTC
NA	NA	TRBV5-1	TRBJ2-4	CASSLDPGAKNIQYF	TGCGCCAGCAGCTTGGACCCTGGAGCCAAAAACATTCAGTACTTC
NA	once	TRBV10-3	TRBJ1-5	CAISESTAVREPQHF	TGTGCCATCAGTGAGTCAACGGCAGTTCGCGAGCCCCAGCATTTT
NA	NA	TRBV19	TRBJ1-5	CASSSDQGGNQPQHF	TGTGCCAGTAGTAGTGATCAGGGAGGCAATCAGCCCCAGCATTTT
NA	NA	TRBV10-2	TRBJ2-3	CASRSNVADTQYF	TGCGCCAGCAGGTCGAACGTCGCAGATACGCAGTATTTT
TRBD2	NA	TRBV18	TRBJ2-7	CASSPALAGENEQYF	TGTGCCAGCTCACCCGCTCTAGCGGGGGAAAACGAGCAGTACTTC
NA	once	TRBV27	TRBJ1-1	CASSRAQVLNTEAFF	TGTGCCAGCAGCCGGGCGCAGGTACTGAACACTGAAGCTTTCTTT
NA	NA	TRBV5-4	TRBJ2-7	CASSLGGLEQYF	TGTGCCAGCAGCTTGGGGGGGCTCGAGCAGTACTTC